This TCR beta chain emerged from a study of beta chain features in type 1 diabetes. Study as a whole: What patients shared with healthy donors was a similar profile of age, gender and cell yields. General study results and limits: Shorter TCRB CDR3s, moderately but significantly so, marked every one of the four CD4+ subsets in Type 1 diabetes patients.

Expressed TCRB transcripts were sequenced because the entire RNA isolate underwent reverse transcription. Assay used: immunoSEQ multiplex PCR; TCRdb lists only in-frame clones, some missing. The sample has fewer than 650,000 clones; 15% are singletons. With regard to this clone: Its antigen is still unknown.

This CDR3 has 14 residues. Trimming stripped 3 bases from V and 1 base from J, with 8 bases between. CDR1 and CDR2 from the germline V gene are MGHDK and SYGVNS. The sequence derives from a young man in good health. The rearrangement links TRBV25-1 to TRBJ2-3; weak D call: TRBD2 (5 bases). The sample comprised naive CD4+ T cells from blood. The CDR3 sequence: CASSDTRGTDTQYF. CDR3 in DNA: TGTGCCAGCAGTGATACGAGGGGCACAGATACGCAGTATTTT. Filled out from reference TRBV25-1 and TRBJ2-3, the complete variable domain reads EADIYQTPRYLVIGTGKKITLECSQTMGHDKMYWYQQDPGMELHLIHYSYGVNSTEKGDLSSESTVSRIRTEHFPLTLESARPSHTSQYLCASSDTRGTDTQYFGPGTRLTVL.